This T cell receptor beta chain was documented in a study of human T cells and chemical hapten exposure. A remark on this clonotype: Its target is unknown.

Overall study findings and caveats: Versus controls, significantly more large CDR3 similarity clusters arose from expanded TCRs.

Looked up from germline, CDR1 is MDHEN and CDR2 is SYDVKM. J gave up 4 bases and V 5 bases, and 8 bases lay outside the gene matches. The CDR3 sequence is 15 residues long. TCRdb itself ran the RACE reads through MiXCR, one entry per CDR3 protein. The table includes 95,000 to 150,000 distinct CDR3 sequences, over 9% detected once. Regarding time point: patch test 3, about 24 weeks after DPC sensitization. Stated treatment: therapeutic diphenylcyclopropenone sensitization with weekly scalp DPC. Venepuncture was done earlier than the placement of each patch test. The chain joins TRBV28 to TRBJ2-1; 7 positions agree with TRBD1. This clonotype was obtained from a woman in her fifties or sixties with alopecia areata. Some clones in this sample may be carry-over from other donors' samples. Material: whole blood, obtained in connection with sensitization to the hapten diphenylcyclopropenone (DPC). For the CDR3, the DNA is TGTGCCAGCAGTCAAGGACAGGCACCATACAATGAGCAGTTCTTC. This sequence encodes CASSQGQAPYNEQFF.